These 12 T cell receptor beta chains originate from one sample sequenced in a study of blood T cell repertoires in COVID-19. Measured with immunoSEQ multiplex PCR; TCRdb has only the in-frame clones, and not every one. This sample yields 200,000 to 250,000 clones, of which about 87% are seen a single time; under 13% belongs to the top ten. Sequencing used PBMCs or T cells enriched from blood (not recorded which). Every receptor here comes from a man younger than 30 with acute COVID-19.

CDR3: CASSGRGGIYEQYF. CDR3 coding DNA: TGTGCCAGCAGCGGACGGGGAGGGATCTACGAGCAGTACTTC. The chain combines TRBV2 with TRBJ2-7; TRBD2 matches at 7 bases. This CDR3 region has 14 residues. V dropped 6 bases and J dropped 3; count of bases not matched to a gene: 8. Germline values: CDR1 SNHLY, CDR2 FYNNEI.

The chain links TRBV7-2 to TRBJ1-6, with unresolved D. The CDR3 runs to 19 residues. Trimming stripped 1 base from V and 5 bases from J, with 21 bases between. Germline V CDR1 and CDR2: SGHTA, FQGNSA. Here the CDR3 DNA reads TGTGCCAGCAGCTTAGACGTTCGGCGCGGGCGCCTGGATAATTCACCCCTCCACTTT. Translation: CASSLDVRRGRLDNSPLHF.

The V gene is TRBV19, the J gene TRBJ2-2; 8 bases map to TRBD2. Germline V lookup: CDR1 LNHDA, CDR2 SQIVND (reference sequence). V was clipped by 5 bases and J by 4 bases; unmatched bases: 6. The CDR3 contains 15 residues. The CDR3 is CASSPGGEGTGELFF. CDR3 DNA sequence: TGTGCCAGTAGTCCGGGGGGGGAGGGCACCGGGGAGCTGTTTTTT.

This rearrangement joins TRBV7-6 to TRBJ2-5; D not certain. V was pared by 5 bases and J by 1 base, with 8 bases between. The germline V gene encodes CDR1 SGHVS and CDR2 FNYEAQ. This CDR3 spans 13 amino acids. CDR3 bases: TGTGCCAGCAGCGAACAAGTCCAAGAGACCCAGTACTTC. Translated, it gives CASSEQVQETQYF.

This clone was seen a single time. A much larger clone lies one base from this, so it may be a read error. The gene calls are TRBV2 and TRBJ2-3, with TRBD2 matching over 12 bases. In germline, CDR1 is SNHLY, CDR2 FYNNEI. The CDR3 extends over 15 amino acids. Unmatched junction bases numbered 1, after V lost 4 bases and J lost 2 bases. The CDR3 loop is CASSGTSGNTDTQYF. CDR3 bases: TGTGCCAGCAGTGGGACTAGCGGGAACACAGATACGCAGTATTTT.

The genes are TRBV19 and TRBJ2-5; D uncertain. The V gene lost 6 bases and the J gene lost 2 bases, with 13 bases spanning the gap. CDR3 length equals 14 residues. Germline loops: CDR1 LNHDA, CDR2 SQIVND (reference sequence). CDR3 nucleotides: TGTGCCAGTAGCGCCCGACACGTGCAAGAGACCCAGTACTTC. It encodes CASSARHVQETQYF.

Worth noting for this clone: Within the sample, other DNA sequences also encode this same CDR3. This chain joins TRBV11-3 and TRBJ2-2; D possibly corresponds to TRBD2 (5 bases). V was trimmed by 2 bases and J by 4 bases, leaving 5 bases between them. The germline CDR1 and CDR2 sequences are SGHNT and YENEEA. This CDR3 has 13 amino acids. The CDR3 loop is CASSLRGTGELFF. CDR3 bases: TGTGCCAGCAGCTTACGGGGCACCGGGGAGCTGTTTTTT.

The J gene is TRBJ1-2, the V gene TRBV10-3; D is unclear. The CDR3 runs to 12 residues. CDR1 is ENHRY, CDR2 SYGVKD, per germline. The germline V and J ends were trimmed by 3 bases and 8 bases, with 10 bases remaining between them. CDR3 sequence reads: CAISENSGGYTF. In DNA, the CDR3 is TGTGCCATCAGTGAAAACAGTGGCGGCTACACCTTC.

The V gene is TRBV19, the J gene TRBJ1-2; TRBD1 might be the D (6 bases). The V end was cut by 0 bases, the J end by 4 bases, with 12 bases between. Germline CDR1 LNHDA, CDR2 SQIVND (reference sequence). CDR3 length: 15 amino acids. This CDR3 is CASSIESGGGYGYTF. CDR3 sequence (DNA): TGTGCCAGTAGTATAGAAAGCGGGGGCGGCTATGGCTACACCTTC.

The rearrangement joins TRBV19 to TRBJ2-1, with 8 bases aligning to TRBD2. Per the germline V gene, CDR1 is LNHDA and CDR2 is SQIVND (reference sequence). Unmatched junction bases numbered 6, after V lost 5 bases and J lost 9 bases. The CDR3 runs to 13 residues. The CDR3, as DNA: TGTGCCAGTAGTGGGAGGAGCGGGAGTGAGCAGTTCTTC. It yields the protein CASSGRSGSEQFF.

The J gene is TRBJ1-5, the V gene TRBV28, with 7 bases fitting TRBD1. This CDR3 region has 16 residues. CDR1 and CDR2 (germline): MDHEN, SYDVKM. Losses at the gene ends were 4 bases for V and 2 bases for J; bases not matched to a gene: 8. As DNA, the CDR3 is TGTGCCAGCAGTTCTTGGTCGGACAGGCGCAATCAGCCCCAGCATTTT. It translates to CASSSWSDRRNQPQHF.

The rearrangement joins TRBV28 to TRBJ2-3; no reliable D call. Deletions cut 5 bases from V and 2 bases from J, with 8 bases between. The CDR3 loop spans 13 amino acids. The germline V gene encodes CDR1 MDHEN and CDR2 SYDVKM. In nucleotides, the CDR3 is TGTGCCAGCAGTCAGACACCCACAGATACGCAGTATTTT. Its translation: CASSQTPTDTQYF. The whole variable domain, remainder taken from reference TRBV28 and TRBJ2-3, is DVKVTQSSRYLVKRTGEKVFLECVQDMDHENMFWYRQDPGLGLRLIYFSYDVKMKEKGDIPEGYSVSREKKERFSLILESASTNQTSMYLCASSQTPTDTQYFGPGTRLTVL.